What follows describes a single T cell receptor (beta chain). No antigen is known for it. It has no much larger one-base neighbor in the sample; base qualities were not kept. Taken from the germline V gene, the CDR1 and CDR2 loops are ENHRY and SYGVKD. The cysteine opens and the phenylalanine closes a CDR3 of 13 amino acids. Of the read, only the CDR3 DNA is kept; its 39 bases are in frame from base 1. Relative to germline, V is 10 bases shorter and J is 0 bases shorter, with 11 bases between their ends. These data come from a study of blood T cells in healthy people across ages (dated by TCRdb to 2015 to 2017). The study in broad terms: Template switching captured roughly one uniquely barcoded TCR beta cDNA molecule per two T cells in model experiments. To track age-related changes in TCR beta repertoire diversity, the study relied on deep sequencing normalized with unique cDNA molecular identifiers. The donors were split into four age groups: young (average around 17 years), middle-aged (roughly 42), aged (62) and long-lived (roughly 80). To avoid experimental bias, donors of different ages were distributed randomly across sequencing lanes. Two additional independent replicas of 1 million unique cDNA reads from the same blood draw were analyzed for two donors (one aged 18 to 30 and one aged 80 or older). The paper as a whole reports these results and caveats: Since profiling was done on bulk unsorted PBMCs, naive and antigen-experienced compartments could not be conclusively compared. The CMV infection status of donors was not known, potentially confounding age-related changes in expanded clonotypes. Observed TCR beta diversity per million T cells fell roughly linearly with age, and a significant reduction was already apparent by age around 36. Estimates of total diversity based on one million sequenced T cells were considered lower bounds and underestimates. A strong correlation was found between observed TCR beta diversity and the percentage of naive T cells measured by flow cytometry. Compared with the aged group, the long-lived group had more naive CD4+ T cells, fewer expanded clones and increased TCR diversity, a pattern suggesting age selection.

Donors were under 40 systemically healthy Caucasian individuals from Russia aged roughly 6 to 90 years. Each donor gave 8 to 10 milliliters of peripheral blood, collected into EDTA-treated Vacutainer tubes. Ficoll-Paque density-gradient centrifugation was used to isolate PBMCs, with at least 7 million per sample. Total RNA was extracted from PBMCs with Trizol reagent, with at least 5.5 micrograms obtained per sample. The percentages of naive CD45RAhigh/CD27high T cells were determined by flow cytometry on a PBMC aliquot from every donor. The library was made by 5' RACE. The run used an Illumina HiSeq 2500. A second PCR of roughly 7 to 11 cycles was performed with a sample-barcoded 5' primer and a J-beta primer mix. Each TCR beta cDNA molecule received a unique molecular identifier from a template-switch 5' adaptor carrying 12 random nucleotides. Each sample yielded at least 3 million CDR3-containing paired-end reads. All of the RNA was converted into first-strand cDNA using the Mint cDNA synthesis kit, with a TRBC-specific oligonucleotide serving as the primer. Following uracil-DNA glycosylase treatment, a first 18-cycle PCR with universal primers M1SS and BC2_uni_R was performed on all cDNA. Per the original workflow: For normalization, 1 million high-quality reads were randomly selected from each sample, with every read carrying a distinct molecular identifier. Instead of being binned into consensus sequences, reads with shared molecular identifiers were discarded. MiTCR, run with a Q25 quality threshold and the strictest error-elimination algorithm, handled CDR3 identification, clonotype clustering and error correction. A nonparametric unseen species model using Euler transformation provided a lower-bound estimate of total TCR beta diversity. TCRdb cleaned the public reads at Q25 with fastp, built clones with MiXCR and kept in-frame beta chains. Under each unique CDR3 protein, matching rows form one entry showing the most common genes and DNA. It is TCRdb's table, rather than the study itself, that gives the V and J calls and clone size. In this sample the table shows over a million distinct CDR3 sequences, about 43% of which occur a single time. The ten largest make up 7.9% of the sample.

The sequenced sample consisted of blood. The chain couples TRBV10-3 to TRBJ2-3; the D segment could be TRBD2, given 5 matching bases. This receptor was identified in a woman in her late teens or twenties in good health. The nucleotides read TGTGCCACCAAGGCTAGCAGCACAGATACGCAGTATTTT. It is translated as CATKASSTDTQYF.